This entry lists 24 T cell receptor beta chains sequenced from one sample in a study of blood T cells in healthy people across ages. The use of a sample-barcoded 5' primer and a J-beta primer mix characterized a second PCR of 7 to 11 cycles. TCRdb analysed the 5' RACE reads with MiXCR anew, one entry per CDR3 protein. The sample lists 1.5 million to 2 million distinct CDR3 sequences, around half occurring once. Sequencing was performed on blood. The origin of the receptors is a woman in her forties in good health.

This clonotype came up a few times. This chain joins TRBV29-1 and TRBJ2-5; 8 bases match TRBD1. Losses at the gene ends were 4 bases for V and 4 bases for J; bases not matched to a gene: 11. In germline, CDR1 is SQVTM, CDR2 ANQGSEA. The CDR3 runs to 15 residues. The CDR3 reads CSVGGRQGHRETQYF. The CDR3, as DNA: TGCAGCGTTGGGGGGAGACAGGGGCATCGAGAGACCCAGTACTTC.

A remark on this clonotype: Mismatch with germline at one junction end may stem from a read error. J is TRBJ2-5 and V is TRBV29-1, with TRBD1 identical over 7 bases. The CDR3 length is 14 residues. Germline V gene data show CDR1 as SQVTM and CDR2 as ANQGSEA. The CDR3: CSVETGVSPETRYF. For the CDR3, the DNA is TGCAGCGTTGAAACAGGGGTGAGCCCAGAGACCCGGTACTTC. Full variable domain (outside the CDR3, taken from reference TRBV29-1 and TRBJ2-5): SAVISQKPSRDICQRGTSLTIQCQVDSQVTMMFWYRQQPGQSLTLIATANQGSEATYESGFVIDKFPISRPNLTFSTLTVSNMSPEDSSIYLCSVETGVSPETRYFGPGTRLLVL.

The rearrangement links TRBV28 to TRBJ2-3; D may be TRBD1 (6 bases). V gave up 3 bases and J gave up 10 bases, with 23 bases separating them. Germline values: CDR1 MDHEN, CDR2 SYDVKM. The CDR3 contains 16 residues. CDR3 sequence (DNA): TGTGCCAGCAGTTTTCAGGGGCGCCCGCATAGGGTACCGCAGTATTTT. Protein sequence: CASSFQGRPHRVPQYF.

The chain links TRBV4-1 to TRBJ2-3, with D maybe TRBD1 (6 bases). The CDR3 is made up of 14 amino acids. The V and J ends lost 0 bases and 6 bases respectively, with 10 bases between them. Per the germline V gene, CDR1 is MGHRA and CDR2 is YSYEKL. The CDR3 DNA follows: TGCGCCAGCAGCCAAGATACAGGGCGCGATACGCAGTATTTT. Translation gives CASSQDTGRDTQYF.

This clonotype was detected only a few times. This chain links TRBV20-1 with TRBJ1-5; D not certain. From germline, CDR1 is DFQATT and CDR2 SNEGSKA (reference sequence). V was trimmed by 3 bases and J by 3 bases, leaving 15 bases between them. The CDR3 runs to 15 residues. The CDR3 here is CSARNSRTSNQPQHF. CDR3 nucleotide sequence: TGCAGTGCTAGGAACTCACGGACGTCCAATCAGCCCCAGCATTTT.

DNA for the CDR3: TGTGCCATCAGTGGCGCAGGGGATCCAGAGACCCAGTACTTC. It yields the protein CAISGAGDPETQYF. The rearrangement joins TRBV10-3 to TRBJ2-5; D possibly corresponds to TRBD1 (6 bases). CDR1 ENHRY and CDR2 SYGVKD come from the germline V gene. The ends were cut back, 4 bases at V and 4 bases at J, with 13 bases in the middle. This CDR3 region has 14 residues.

The chain joins TRBV10-3 to TRBJ1-2, with D uncertain. CDR3 length: 15 residues. The germline CDR1 and CDR2 sequences are ENHRY and SYGVKD. V lost 4 bases to trimming and J lost 0 bases, with 12 bases between them. The CDR3 coding sequence is TGTGCCATCAGTGCGTTGCAGGAACCTAACTATGGCTACACCTTC. Translation gives CAISALQEPNYGYTF.

The V call is TRBV21-1, the J call TRBJ2-3. TRBV21-1 is tagged as a pseudogene. CDR3 length: 18 amino acids. CDR3 coding DNA: TGTGCCAGCAGCAAGGACGTAAGAGCTGGCGGATTCACAGATACGCAGTATTTT. This translates into CASSKDVRAGGFTDTQYF.

Written as DNA, the CDR3 is TGTGCCATCAGTGAGTTGGTCCCCACAGATACGCAGTATTTT. Translation gives CAISELVPTDTQYF. The chain couples TRBV10-3 to TRBJ2-3; no clear D gene. V lost 1 base and J 2 bases, leaving 7 bases between the germline ends. Looked up from germline, CDR1 is ENHRY and CDR2 is SYGVKD. This CDR3 has 14 residues.

The chain employs TRBV2 and TRBJ2-4, with D perhaps matching TRBD1 (5 bases). CDR3 length: 16 amino acids. V was cut by 6 bases and J by 0 bases, with 15 bases left in between. Per germline, CDR1 SNHLY and CDR2 FYNNEI. The CDR3 loop reads CASRAQVTLAKNIQYF. The CDR3 nucleotides read TGTGCCAGCAGGGCACAGGTAACACTAGCCAAAAACATTCAGTACTTC.

This clonotype was seen only a few times. The J gene is TRBJ2-3, the V gene TRBV7-9; D may be TRBD1 or TRBD2 (5 bases each). The germline V gene has CDR1 SEHNR and CDR2 FQNEAQ (reference sequence). The CDR3 spans 17 residues. Trimming took 5 bases from V and 5 from J, leaving 23 bases between them. The CDR3 coding sequence is TGTGCCAGCAGCCATCCGCGAGGGGCGGCGTTTGGAGATACGCAGTATTTT. It specifies CASSHPRGAAFGDTQYF. Together with reference TRBV7-9 and TRBJ2-3, the CDR3 gives the full variable domain: DTGVSQNPRHKITKRGQNVTFRCDPISEHNRLYWYRQTLGQGPEFLTYFQNEAQLEKSRLLSDRFSAERPKGSFSTLEIQRTEQGDSAMYLCASSHPRGAAFGDTQYFGPGTRLTVL.

The chain employs TRBV12-3 or TRBV12-4 and TRBJ2-6; D remains ambiguous. The CDR3 is 15 amino acids. Trimming left V 6 bases short and J 0 bases short, with 9 bases between. This chain's CDR3 is CASRPDLSGANVLTF. The CDR3 DNA sequence: TGTGCCAGCAGGCCTGATCTCTCTGGGGCCAACGTCCTGACTTTC.

This clonotype was detected once. V gene TRBV6-2 or TRBV6-3 combines with J gene TRBJ2-2; the D is unclear. This CDR3 is 16 amino acids long. Per the germline V gene, CDR1 is MNHEY and CDR2 is SVGEGT. Trimming stripped 6 bases from V and 4 bases from J, with 18 bases between. The CDR3 DNA reads as TGTGCCAGCAGCCTCCGGGCCCCGCGAACCACCGGGGAGCTGTTTTTT. This encodes CASSLRAPRTTGELFF.

This chain joins TRBV6-2 or TRBV6-3 and TRBJ1-2; TRBD1 is a possible D gene (6 bases). Germline V gives CDR1 MNHEY, CDR2 SVGEGT. This CDR3 region has 14 residues. V was clipped by 6 bases and J by 4 bases, with 15 bases between them. In DNA, the CDR3 is TGTGCCAGCAGCCGGGACACCGGGACCTATGGCTACACCTTC. Translation gives CASSRDTGTYGYTF.

This chain connects TRBV20-1 to TRBJ2-1, with D uncertain. The length of the CDR3 is 13 residues. From germline, CDR1 is DFQATT and CDR2 SNEGSKA (reference sequence). Trimming cost V 5 bases and J 7 bases, with 15 bases left between them. CDR3 nucleotide sequence: TGCAGTGCTCCCCTGGACGGCGGTAATGAGCAGTTCTTC. As protein: CSAPLDGGNEQFF.

J is TRBJ2-7 and V is TRBV6-5; 9 bases match TRBD1. The CDR3 has 15 residues. The trim removed 5 bases at V and 3 bases at J, leaving 8 bases unmatched. Germline values: CDR1 MNHEY, CDR2 SVGAGI. CDR3: CASSPTGQGFYEQYF. The CDR3 coding sequence is TGTGCCAGCAGTCCCACGGGACAGGGATTCTACGAGCAGTACTTC.

The gene calls are TRBV12-3 or TRBV12-4 and TRBJ2-3; TRBD1 is a possible D gene (5 bases). This CDR3 has 15 residues. Trimming left V 7 bases short and J 1 base short, with 15 bases between. DNA for the CDR3: TGTGCCAGCACTTGGGCCATACAGGGCACAGATACGCAGTATTTT. Translation: CASTWAIQGTDTQYF.

The sample holds many counts of this clonotype. The chain uses TRBV3-1 and TRBJ2-5; D may match TRBD1 or TRBD2 (5 bases each). The V gene's germline CDR1 is LGHDT and CDR2 YNNKEL (reference sequence). The V end lost 7 bases, the J end lost 3 bases, and 12 bases lay between the germline ends. This CDR3 region has 13 residues. CDR3 nucleotides: TGTGCCAGCATGAGGGCCAGGGAAGAGACCCAGTACTTC. This encodes CASMRAREETQYF.

This clonotype was detected only a few times. The V and J genes are TRBV7-8 and TRBJ1-1; D ambiguous. V was trimmed by 4 bases and J by 1 base, leaving 10 bases between them. Germline CDR1 SGHVS, CDR2 FQNEAQ. The CDR3 is 14 residues long. The CDR3 is CASSWREGNTEAFF. CDR3 in DNA: TGTGCCAGCAGCTGGAGGGAGGGGAACACTGAAGCTTTCTTT.

The J gene is TRBJ1-2, the V gene TRBV25-1, with 7 bases identical to TRBD1. Looked up from germline, CDR1 is MGHDK and CDR2 is SYGVNS. The length of the CDR3 is 13 residues. J lost 8 bases, V lost 3 bases, and 6 bases had no gene match. The CDR3 protein is CASSEMTGKGYTF. The CDR3 coding sequence is TGTGCCAGCAGTGAGATGACAGGGAAGGGCTACACCTTC.

The chain carries TRBV9 and TRBJ2-7, with TRBD2 as a possible D gene (5 bases). The last part of the DNA fits TRBJ2-5 better; the J call may be wrong. The germline gives CDR1 SGDLS, CDR2 YYNGEE. The CDR3 covers 14 residues. The CDR3 region is CASSAWTGSETQYF. As DNA, the CDR3 is TGTGCCAGCAGCGCCTGGACGGGGTCAGAGACCCAGTACTTC.

The CDR3 sequence is CASSALTGSRGNQPQHF. The DNA of the CDR3 is TGTGCCAGTAGTGCCTTAACAGGGTCTCGGGGCAATCAGCCCCAGCATTTT. V and J are TRBV19 and TRBJ1-5, with D perhaps TRBD1 (6 bases). V lost 5 bases to trimming and J lost 2 bases, with 19 bases between them. The CDR3 has 17 amino acids. In germline, CDR1 is LNHDA, CDR2 SQIVND (reference sequence). Full variable domain (outside the CDR3, taken from reference TRBV19 and TRBJ1-5): DGGITQSPKYLFRKEGQNVTLSCEQNLNHDAMYWYRQDPGQGLRLIYYSQIVNDFQKGDIAEGYSVSREKKESFPLTVTSAQKNPTAFYLCASSALTGSRGNQPQHFGDGTRLSIL.

V usage is TRBV24-1 and J usage is TRBJ1-2; 9 bases line up with TRBD1. Losses at the gene ends were 7 bases for V and 5 bases for J; bases not matched to a gene: 1. CDR3 length equals 12 residues. In germline, CDR1 is KGHDR, CDR2 SFDVKD. CDR3 bases: TGTGCCACCAGCGGACAGGGGTATGGCTACACCTTC. This codes for CATSGQGYGYTF.

The chain is built from TRBV2 and TRBJ2-1; no firm D call. Trimming removed 2 bases from V and 2 bases from J, with 7 bases in between. In germline, CDR1 is SNHLY, CDR2 FYNNEI. This CDR3 spans 14 amino acids. Here the CDR3 reads CASSEQFTYNEQFF. DNA of the CDR3: TGTGCCAGCAGTGAACAGTTTACCTACAATGAGCAGTTCTTC.